This T cell receptor (beta chain) came from a study of identical twins. The sample holds many counts of this clonotype. Template switching supplied a universal primer site; unique molecular identifiers were carried on the cDNA. TCRdb independently ran MiXCR on the 5' RACE reads; one entry per CDR3 protein. The sample contains around 570,000 distinct CDR3 sequences, approximately 10% of which appear only once. Germline values: CDR1 LGHNA, CDR2 YNFKEQ. The CDR3 is made up of 16 amino acids. The junction had 5 bases not matched to a gene; V was cut back by 5 bases and J by 1 base. This sample also belongs to another study, concerning yellow fever vaccine responses in identical twins.

The J gene is TRBJ2-6, the V gene TRBV4-2; 7 nucleotides line up with TRBD1. The sample comprised PBMCs. The receptor was isolated from a woman between 18 and 29 years old in good health. CDR3 DNA sequence: TGTGCCAGCAGCGCCGGGACAGCTTCTGGGGCCAACGTCCTGACTTTC. It codes for CASSAGTASGANVLTF.